The 8 T cell receptor beta chains presented below share a single source sample, sequenced in a study of Tregs in tolerant kidney transplant recipients. TCRdb's copy holds only in-frame clones and misses some; the assay was immunoSEQ multiplex PCR. The repertoire includes about 240,000 clones, about 80% of them detected once, and under 0.65% sits in the top ten. Sequencing input: CD4+ T cells from blood. The receptors come from a human donor in good health.

This clone was detected only a few times. The chain combines TRBV5-1 with TRBJ2-7, with D possibly matching TRBD1 (6 bases). CDR3 length equals 14 residues. V lost 4 bases and J 1 base, leaving 12 bases between the germline ends. The germline V gene has CDR1 SGHRS and CDR2 YFSETQ. The CDR3 region has the DNA TGCGCCAGCAGCCCACAGGGCTCGTCCTACGAGCAGTACTTC. Protein: CASSPQGSSYEQYF. Drawing the rest from reference TRBV5-1 and TRBJ2-7, the complete variable domain is KAGVTQTPRYLIKTRGQQVTLSCSPISGHRSVSWYQQTPGQGLQFLFEYFSETQRNKGNFPGRFSGRQFSNSRSEMNVSTLELGDSALYLCASSPQGSSYEQYFGPGTRLTVT.

This sequence joins TRBV14 and TRBJ2-5; D is possibly TRBD1 (5 bases). Trimming removed 4 bases from V and 4 bases from J, with 16 bases in between. Germline lookup yields CDR1 SGHDN and CDR2 FVKESK. This CDR3 is built from 15 residues. The CDR3 protein is CASSLTKGYRETQYF. Written as DNA, the CDR3 is TGTGCCAGCAGCCTGACGAAGGGGTATAGAGAGACCCAGTACTTC.

The V and J genes are TRBV27 and TRBJ1-2; 9 nucleotides line up with TRBD1. V dropped 7 bases and J dropped 5; count of bases not matched to a gene: 5. The CDR3 loop spans 13 amino acids. The germline V gene encodes CDR1 MNHEY and CDR2 SMNVEV (reference sequence). The CDR3, as DNA: TGTGCCAGCACCTGGGACAGGGTATATGGCTACACCTTC. It encodes CASTWDRVYGYTF.

The rearrangement links TRBV5-1 to TRBJ2-5; D may be TRBD2 (7 bases). From germline, CDR1 is SGHRS and CDR2 YFSETQ. The ends were cut back, 0 bases at V and 4 bases at J, with 16 bases in the middle. CDR3 size: 16 residues. CDR3: CASSLAPGGAGETQYF. The CDR3 nucleotides read TGCGCCAGCAGCTTGGCCCCGGGGGGCGCGGGAGAGACCCAGTACTTC.

The chain has TRBV5-1 and TRBJ2-5; tentatively, D is TRBD2 (6 bases). The CDR3 covers 15 residues. V dropped 5 bases and J dropped 2 bases, with 16 bases sitting between them. Germline-derived CDR1 and CDR2 are SGHRS and YFSETQ. The CDR3 DNA reads TGCGCCAGCAGGGAAATCGGGACTTCACAAGAGACCCAGTACTTC. Translating it yields CASREIGTSQETQYF.

This chain joins TRBV18 and TRBJ2-7; 11 nucleotides align to TRBD1. V was pared by 4 bases and J by 5 bases, with 7 bases of the junction left unmatched. Germline V gives CDR1 KGHSH, CDR2 LQKENI. The CDR3 runs to 15 residues. The CDR3 is CASSHQGQGGDEQYF. CDR3 bases: TGTGCCAGCTCACACCAGGGACAGGGGGGTGACGAGCAGTACTTC.

The V gene is TRBV13, the J gene TRBJ1-3, with no clear D. The CDR3 totals 13 residues. V lost 11 bases to trimming and J lost 1 base, with 12 bases between them. Germline CDR1 and CDR2: PRHDT and FYEKMQ (reference sequence). The CDR3 spells CAARAASGNTIYF. DNA for the CDR3: TGTGCCGCCAGAGCCGCTTCTGGAAACACCATATATTTT.

The chain carries TRBV14 and TRBJ2-7; D gene unclear. The germline V gene has CDR1 SGHDN and CDR2 FVKESK. Trimming removed 2 bases from V and 1 base from J, with 12 bases in between. The length of the CDR3 is 15 residues. In DNA form, the CDR3 reads TGTGCCAGCAGCCAAACGAGGTTAGCATCCTACGAGCAGTACTTC. It translates to CASSQTRLASYEQYF.